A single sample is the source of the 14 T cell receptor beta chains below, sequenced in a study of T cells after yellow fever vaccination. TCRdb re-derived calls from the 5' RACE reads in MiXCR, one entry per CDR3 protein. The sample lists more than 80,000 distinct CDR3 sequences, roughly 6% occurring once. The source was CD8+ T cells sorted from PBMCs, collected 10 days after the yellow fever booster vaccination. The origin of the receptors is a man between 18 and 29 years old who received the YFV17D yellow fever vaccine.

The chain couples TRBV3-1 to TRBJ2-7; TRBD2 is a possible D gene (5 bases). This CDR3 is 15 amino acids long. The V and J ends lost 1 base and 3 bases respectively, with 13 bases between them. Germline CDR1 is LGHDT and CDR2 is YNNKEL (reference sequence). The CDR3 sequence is CASSQGTAVDYEQYF. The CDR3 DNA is TGTGCCAGCAGCCAAGGGACTGCCGTGGACTACGAGCAGTACTTC.

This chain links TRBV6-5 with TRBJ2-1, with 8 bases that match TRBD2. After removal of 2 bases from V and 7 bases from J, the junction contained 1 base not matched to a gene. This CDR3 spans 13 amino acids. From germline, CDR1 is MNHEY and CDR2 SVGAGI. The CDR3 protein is CASSYGGGNEQFF. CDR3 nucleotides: TGTGCCAGCAGTTACGGCGGGGGGAATGAGCAGTTCTTC.

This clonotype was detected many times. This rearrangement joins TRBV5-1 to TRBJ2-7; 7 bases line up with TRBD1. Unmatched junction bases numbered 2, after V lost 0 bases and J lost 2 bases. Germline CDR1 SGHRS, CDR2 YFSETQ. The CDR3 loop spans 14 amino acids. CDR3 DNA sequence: TGCGCCAGCAGCTTGGGACAGGGAGCCTACGAGCAGTACGTC. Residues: CASSLGQGAYEQYV.

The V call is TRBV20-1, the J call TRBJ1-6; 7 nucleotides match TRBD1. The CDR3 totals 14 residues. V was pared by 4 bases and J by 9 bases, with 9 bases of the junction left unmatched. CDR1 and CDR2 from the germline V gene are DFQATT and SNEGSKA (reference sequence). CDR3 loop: CSANTGTEISPLHF. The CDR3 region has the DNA TGCAGTGCTAACACCGGGACAGAAATTTCACCCCTCCACTTT.

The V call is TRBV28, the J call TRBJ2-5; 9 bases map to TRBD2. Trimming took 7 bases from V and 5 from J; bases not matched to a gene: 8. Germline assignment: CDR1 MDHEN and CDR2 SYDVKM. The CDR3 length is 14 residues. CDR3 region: CASMIAGAGETQYF. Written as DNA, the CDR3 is TGTGCCAGCATGATAGCGGGGGCCGGGGAGACCCAGTACTTC.

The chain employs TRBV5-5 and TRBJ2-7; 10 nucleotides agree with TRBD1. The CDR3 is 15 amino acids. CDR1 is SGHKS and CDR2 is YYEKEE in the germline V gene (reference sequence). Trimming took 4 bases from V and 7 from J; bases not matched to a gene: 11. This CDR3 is CASSPSGTGVGEQYV. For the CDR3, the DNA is TGTGCCAGCAGCCCCTCCGGGACAGGGGTCGGGGAGCAGTACGTC.

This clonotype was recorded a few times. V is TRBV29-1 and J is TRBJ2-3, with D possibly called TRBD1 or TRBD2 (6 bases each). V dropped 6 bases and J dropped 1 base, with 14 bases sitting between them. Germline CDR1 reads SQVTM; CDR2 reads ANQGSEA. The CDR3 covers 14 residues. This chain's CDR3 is CSVQRGVRTDTQYF. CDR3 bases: TGCAGCGTACAGAGGGGGGTTCGCACAGATACGCAGTATTTT.

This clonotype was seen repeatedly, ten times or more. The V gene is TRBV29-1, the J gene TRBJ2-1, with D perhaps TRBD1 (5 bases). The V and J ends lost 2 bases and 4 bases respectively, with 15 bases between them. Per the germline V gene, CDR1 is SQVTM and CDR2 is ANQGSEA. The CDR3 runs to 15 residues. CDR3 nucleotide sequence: TGCAGCGTTGAACTTCCATCGACAGAGTACAATGAGCAGTTCTTC. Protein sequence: CSVELPSTEYNEQFF.

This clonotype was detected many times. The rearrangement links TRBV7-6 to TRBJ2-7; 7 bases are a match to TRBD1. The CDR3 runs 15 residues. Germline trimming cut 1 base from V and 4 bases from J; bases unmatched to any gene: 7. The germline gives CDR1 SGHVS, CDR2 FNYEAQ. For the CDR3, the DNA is TGTGCCAGCAGCTTAGAGCAGGGGGTGAGGTACGAGCAGTACTTC. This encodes CASSLEQGVRYEQYF.

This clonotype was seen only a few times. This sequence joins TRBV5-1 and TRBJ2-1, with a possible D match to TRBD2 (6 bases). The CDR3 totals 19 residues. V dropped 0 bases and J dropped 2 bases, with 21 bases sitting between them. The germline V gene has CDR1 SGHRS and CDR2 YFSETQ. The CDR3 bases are TGCGCCAGCAGCTTGGGATCGGGGTGGGGAGCGGGCCCCTACAATGAGCAGTTCTTC. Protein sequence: CASSLGSGWGAGPYNEQFF.

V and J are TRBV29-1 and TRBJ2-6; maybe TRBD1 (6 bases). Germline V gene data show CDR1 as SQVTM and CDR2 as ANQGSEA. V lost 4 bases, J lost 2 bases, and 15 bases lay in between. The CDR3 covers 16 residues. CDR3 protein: CSVVENRDTGANVLTF. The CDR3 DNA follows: TGCAGCGTTGTGGAGAACAGGGACACTGGGGCCAACGTCCTGACTTTC.

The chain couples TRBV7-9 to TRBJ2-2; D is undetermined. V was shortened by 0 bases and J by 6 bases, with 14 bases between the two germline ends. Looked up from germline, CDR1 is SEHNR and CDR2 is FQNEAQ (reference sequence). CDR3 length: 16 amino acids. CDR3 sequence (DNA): TGTGCCAGCAGCTTAGCGGCCAGTTCAGGATCCGGGGAGCTGTTTTTT. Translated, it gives CASSLAASSGSGELFF.

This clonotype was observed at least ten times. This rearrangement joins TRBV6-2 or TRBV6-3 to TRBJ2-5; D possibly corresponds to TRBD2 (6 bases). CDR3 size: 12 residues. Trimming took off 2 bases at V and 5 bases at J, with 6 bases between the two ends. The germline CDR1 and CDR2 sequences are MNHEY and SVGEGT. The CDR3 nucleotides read TGTGCCAGCAGTTACGCGGGGGAGACCCAGTACTTC. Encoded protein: CASSYAGETQYF.

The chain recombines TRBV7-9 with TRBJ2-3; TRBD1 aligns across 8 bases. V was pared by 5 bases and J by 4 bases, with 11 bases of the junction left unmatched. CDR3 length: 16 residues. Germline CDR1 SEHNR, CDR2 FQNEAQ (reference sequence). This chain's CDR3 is CASSPPAGTGPDTQYF. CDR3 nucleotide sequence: TGTGCCAGCAGCCCTCCGGCCGGGACAGGCCCAGATACGCAGTATTTT.